The entry that follows covers one T cell receptor beta chain sequence. The antigen is unknown. This specimen comes from a study of blood T cells in healthy people across ages. Combining a sample-barcoded 5' primer with a J-beta primer mix, a second PCR ran for about 7 to 11 cycles. Each CDR3 protein gets one entry after TCRdb re-called the 5' RACE reads with MiXCR. Of 500,000 to 600,000 distinct CDR3 sequences listed, approximately 25% were seen once; the top ten hold approximately 17%. Trimming at V came to 9 bases and at J to 6 bases, leaving 10 bases not matched to a gene. The CDR3 covers 14 residues. Overall study findings and caveats: There were more naive CD4+ cells and higher diversity in long-lived donors than in aged donors.

The receptor's source is a woman in her seventies in good health. The chain recombines TRBV12-3 or TRBV12-4 with TRBJ1-2; TRBD1 aligns across 10 bases. Sequenced: blood. The CDR3 coding sequence is TGTGCCAGTACATCCGGGACAGGGGTCAATGGCTACACCTTC. Residues: CASTSGTGVNGYTF.